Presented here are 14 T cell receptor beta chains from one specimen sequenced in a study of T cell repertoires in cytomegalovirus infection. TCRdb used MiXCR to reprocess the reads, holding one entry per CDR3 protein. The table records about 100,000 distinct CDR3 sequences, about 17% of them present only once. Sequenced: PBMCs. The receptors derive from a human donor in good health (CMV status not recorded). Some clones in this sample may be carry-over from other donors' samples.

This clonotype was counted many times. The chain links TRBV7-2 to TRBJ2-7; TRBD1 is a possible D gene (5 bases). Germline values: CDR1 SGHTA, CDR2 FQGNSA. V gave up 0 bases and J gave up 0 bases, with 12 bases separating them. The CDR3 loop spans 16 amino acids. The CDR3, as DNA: TGTGCCAGCAGCTTAGCGCTTTCAGGGCCCTCCTACGAGCAGTACTTC. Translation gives CASSLALSGPSYEQYF.

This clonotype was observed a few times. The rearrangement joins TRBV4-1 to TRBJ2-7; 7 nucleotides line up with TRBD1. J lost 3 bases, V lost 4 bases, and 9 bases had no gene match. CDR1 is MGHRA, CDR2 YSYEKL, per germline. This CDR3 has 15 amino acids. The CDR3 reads CASSPRTGARYEQYF. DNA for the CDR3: TGCGCCAGCAGCCCCCGGACAGGTGCCCGCTACGAGCAGTACTTC.

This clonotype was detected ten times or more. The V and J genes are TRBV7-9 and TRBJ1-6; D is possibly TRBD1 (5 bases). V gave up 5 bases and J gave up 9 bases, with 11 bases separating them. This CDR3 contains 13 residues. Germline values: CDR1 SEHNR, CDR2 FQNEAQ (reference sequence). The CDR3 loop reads CASSPRGGSPLHF. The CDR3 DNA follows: TGTGCCAGCAGCCCCCGGGGGGGTTCACCCCTCCACTTT.

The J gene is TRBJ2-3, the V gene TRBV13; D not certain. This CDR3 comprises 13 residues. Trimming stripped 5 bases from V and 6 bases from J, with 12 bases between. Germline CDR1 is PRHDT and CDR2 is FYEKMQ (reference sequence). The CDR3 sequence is CASSPTRPDTQYF. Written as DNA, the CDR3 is TGTGCCAGCAGCCCTACACGCCCCGATACGCAGTATTTT.

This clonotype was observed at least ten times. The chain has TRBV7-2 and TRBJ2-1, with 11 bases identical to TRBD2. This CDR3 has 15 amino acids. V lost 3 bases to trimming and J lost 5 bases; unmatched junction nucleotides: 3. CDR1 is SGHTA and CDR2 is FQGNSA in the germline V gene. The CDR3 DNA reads TGTGCCAGCAGCTTCACTAGCGGGGGCCACAATGAGCAGTTCTTC. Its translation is CASSFTSGGHNEQFF. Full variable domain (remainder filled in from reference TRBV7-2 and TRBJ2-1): GAGVSQSPSNKVTEKGKDVELRCDPISGHTALYWYRQSLGQGLEFLIYFQGNSAPDKSGLPSDRFSAERTGGSVSTLTIQRTQQEDSAVYLCASSFTSGGHNEQFFGPGTRLTVL.

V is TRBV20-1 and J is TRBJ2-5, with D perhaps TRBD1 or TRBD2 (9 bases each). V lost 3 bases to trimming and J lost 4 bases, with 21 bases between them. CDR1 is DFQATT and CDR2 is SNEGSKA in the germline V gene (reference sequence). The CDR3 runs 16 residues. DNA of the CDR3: TGCAGTGCTAGCCGTCTAGCGGGACAGGGCCCAGAGACCCAGTACTTC. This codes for CSASRLAGQGPETQYF.

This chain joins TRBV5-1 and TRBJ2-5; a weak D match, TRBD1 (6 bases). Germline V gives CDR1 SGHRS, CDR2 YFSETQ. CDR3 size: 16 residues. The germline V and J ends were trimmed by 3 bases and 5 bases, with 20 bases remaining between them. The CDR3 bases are TGCGCCAGCAGCTCGGCTCCCTTGGGGCAGGGGGAGACCCAGTACTTC. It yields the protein CASSSAPLGQGETQYF.

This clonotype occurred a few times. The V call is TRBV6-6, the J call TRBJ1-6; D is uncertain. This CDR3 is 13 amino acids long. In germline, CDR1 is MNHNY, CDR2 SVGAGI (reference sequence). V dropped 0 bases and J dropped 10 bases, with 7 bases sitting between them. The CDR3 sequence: CASSYSPASPLHF. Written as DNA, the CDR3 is TGTGCCAGCAGTTACTCGCCGGCGTCACCCCTCCACTTT.

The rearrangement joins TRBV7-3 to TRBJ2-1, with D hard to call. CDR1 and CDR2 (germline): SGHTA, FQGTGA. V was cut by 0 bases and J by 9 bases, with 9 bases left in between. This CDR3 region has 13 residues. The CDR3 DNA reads TGTGCCAGCAGCTTAACGGACCGTGCTGAGCAGTTCTTC. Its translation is CASSLTDRAEQFF.

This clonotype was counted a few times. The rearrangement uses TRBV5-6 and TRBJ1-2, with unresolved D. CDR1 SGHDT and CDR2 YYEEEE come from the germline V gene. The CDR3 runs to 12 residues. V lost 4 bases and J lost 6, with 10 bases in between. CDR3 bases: TGTGCCAGCAGCCCCTGGAGGGATGGCTACACCTTC. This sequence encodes CASSPWRDGYTF. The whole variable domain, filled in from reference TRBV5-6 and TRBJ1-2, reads DAGVTQSPTHLIKTRGQQVTLRCSPKSGHDTVSWYQQALGQGPQFIFQYYEEEERQRGNFPDRFSGHQFPNYSSELNVNALLLGDSALYLCASSPWRDGYTFGSGTRLTVV.

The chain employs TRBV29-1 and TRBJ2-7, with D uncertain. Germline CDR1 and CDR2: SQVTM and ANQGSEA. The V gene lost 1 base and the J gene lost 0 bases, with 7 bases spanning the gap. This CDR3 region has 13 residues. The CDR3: CSVEGVSSYEQYF. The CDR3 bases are TGCAGCGTTGAAGGCGTCTCCTCCTACGAGCAGTACTTC.

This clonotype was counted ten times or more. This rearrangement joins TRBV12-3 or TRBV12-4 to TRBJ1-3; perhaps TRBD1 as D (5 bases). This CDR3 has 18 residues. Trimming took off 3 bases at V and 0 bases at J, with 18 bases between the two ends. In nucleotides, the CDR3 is TGTGCCAGCAGTTTTGGGATTTATGGGGCGGTCTCTGGAAACACCATATATTTT. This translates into CASSFGIYGAVSGNTIYF.

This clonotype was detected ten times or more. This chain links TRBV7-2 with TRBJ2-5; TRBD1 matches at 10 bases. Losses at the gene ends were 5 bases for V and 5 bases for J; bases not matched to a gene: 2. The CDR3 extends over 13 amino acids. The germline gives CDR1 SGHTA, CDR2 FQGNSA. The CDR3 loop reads CASSDRGPETQYF. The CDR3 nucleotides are TGTGCCAGCAGCGACAGGGGGCCGGAGACCCAGTACTTC.

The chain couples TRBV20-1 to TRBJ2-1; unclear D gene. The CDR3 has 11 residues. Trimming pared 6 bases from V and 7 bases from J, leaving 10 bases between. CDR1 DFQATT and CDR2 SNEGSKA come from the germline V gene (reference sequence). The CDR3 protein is CSAPSRNEQFF. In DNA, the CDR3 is TGCAGTGCCCCGAGCCGGAATGAGCAGTTCTTC.